One and the same sample provided the 32 T cell receptor beta chains below, sequenced in a study of PD-1 blockade in mismatch repair-deficient tumors. Using immunoSEQ multiplex PCR, the repertoire was profiled, and TCRdb retains in-frame clones only, with some absent. This sample has 15,000 to 20,000 clones, with over 70% found just once. The sample here was PBMCs, taken less than 25 weeks after starting pembrolizumab. These receptors all stem from an adult with mismatch repair-deficient cancer.

The J gene is TRBJ1-5, the V gene TRBV6-5, with D perhaps TRBD1 (5 bases). There are 14 residues in the CDR3. Trimming took 0 bases from V and 5 from J, leaving 8 bases between them. The V gene's germline CDR1 is MNHEY and CDR2 SVGAGI. Here the CDR3 DNA reads TGTGCCAGCAGTTACTCCGGGGGTTATCAGCCCCAGCATTTT. This encodes CASSYSGGYQPQHF.

The chain carries TRBV27 and TRBJ2-7; TRBD1 agrees at 11 bases. The CDR3 sequence is 14 residues long. Per the germline V gene, CDR1 is MNHEY and CDR2 is SMNVEV (reference sequence). V was clipped by 4 bases and J by 6 bases; unmatched bases: 5. CDR3 in DNA: TGTGCCAGCAGTTCGTCGGACAGGGGGCGCGAGCAGTACTTC. This gives the protein CASSSSDRGREQYF.

As concerns this clone: Distinct nucleotide sequences in the sample also encode this CDR3. The chain is built from TRBV28 and TRBJ1-6; 11 bases match TRBD1. V shed 5 bases, J shed 6 bases, and the junction held 3 bases outside the gene matches. The CDR3 totals 15 residues. Germline CDR1 is MDHEN and CDR2 is SYDVKM. The CDR3 nucleotides are TGTGCCAGCAGTCCCGGGACAGGGGGTAATTCACCCCTCCACTTT. The encoded protein is CASSPGTGGNSPLHF.

This sequence joins TRBV9 and TRBJ2-2, with D uncertain. V gave up 5 bases and J gave up 7 bases, with 6 bases separating them. Germline-derived CDR1 and CDR2 are SGDLS and YYNGEE. The length of the CDR3 is 11 residues. The CDR3 is CASSSFGELFF. CDR3 nucleotides: TGTGCCAGCAGTTCCTTCGGGGAGCTGTTTTTT.

J is TRBJ2-7 and V is TRBV2; 9 bases are shared with TRBD1. Germline values: CDR1 SNHLY, CDR2 FYNNEI. The length of the CDR3 is 15 residues. V was clipped by 8 bases and J by 3 bases; unmatched bases: 11. In DNA, the CDR3 is TGTGCCAGCCTGATTTACCGGGACAGGGACTACGAGCAGTACTTC. Amino acid sequence: CASLIYRDRDYEQYF.

The chain links TRBV5-4 to TRBJ2-1, with 12 bases identical to TRBD2. CDR3 size: 19 residues. V lost 4 bases, J lost 0 bases, and 11 bases stayed unmatched. Germline assignment: CDR1 SGHNT and CDR2 YYREEE (reference sequence). CDR3: CASSIGTSGLLSSYNEQFF. The CDR3 DNA sequence: TGTGCCAGCAGCATAGGGACTAGCGGGCTCCTGAGCTCCTACAATGAGCAGTTCTTC.

The chain links TRBV30 to TRBJ1-4, with D maybe TRBD1 (6 bases). Germline values: CDR1 GTSNPN, CDR2 SVGIG (reference sequence). CDR3 size: 14 residues. Trimming removed 3 bases from V and 4 bases from J, with 12 bases in between. In nucleotides, the CDR3 is TGTGCCTGGAGGAGGACAGCCTTTAATGAAAAACTGTTTTTT. Translation gives CAWRRTAFNEKLFF.

The rearrangement uses TRBV28 and TRBJ1-1; 8 nucleotides agree with TRBD1. CDR1 and CDR2 from the germline V gene are MDHEN and SYDVKM. There are 15 residues in the CDR3. J lost 1 base, V lost 5 bases, and 6 bases had no gene match. The CDR3 region has the DNA TGTGCCAGCAGTCAGACAGGGGCCCCGAACACTGAAGCTTTCTTT. It yields the protein CASSQTGAPNTEAFF.

This clone occurred once. The chain carries TRBV28 and TRBJ1-3, with TRBD1 matching 8 bases. J gave up 3 bases and V 8 bases, and 15 bases lay outside the gene matches. The germline V gene has CDR1 MDHEN and CDR2 SYDVKM. The CDR3 is made up of 17 amino acids. The CDR3 is CASLGWTGNIVGNTIYF. CDR3 sequence (DNA): TGTGCCAGCCTAGGCTGGACAGGGAATATCGTTGGAAACACCATATATTTT.

This clone was recorded once. The chain employs TRBV9 and TRBJ1-1, with 12 bases identical to TRBD1. This CDR3 spans 16 amino acids. V shed 5 bases and J 3 bases; nucleotides not matched to a gene: 8. From germline, CDR1 is SGDLS and CDR2 YYNGEE. The DNA of the CDR3 is TGTGCCAGCAGTTCTCCGGGACAGGGGGCCTACACTGAAGCTTTCTTT. This gives the protein CASSSPGQGAYTEAFF.

The V call is TRBV14, the J call TRBJ1-5; no clear D gene. CDR1 and CDR2 from the germline V gene are SGHDN and FVKESK. Trimming cost V 0 bases and J 4 bases, with 4 bases left between them. This CDR3 region has 13 residues. The CDR3 region is CASSQDGNQPQHF. The CDR3 DNA is TGTGCCAGCAGCCAAGACGGTAATCAGCCCCAGCATTTT.

This chain links TRBV7-6 with TRBJ2-1, with 7 bases aligning to TRBD1. Germline lookup yields CDR1 SGHVS and CDR2 FNYEAQ. CDR3 length: 13 amino acids. Trimming at V came to 3 bases and at J to 7 bases, leaving 3 bases not matched to a gene. The DNA of the CDR3 is TGTGCCAGCAGCTTTGGGACAGTTAATGAGCAGTTCTTC. Its translation is CASSFGTVNEQFF. Supplemented by reference TRBV7-6 and TRBJ2-1, the full variable domain reads GAGVSQSPRYKVTKRGQDVALRCDPISGHVSLYWYRQALGQGPEFLTYFNYEAQQDKSGLPNDRFSAERPEGSISTLTIQRTEQRDSAMYRCASSFGTVNEQFFGPGTRLTVL.

This sequence joins TRBV4-1 and TRBJ2-5; 13 positions agree with TRBD2. This CDR3 region has 16 residues. CDR1 and CDR2 (germline): MGHRA, YSYEKL. V was pared by 2 bases and J by 5 bases, with 5 bases of the junction left unmatched. The chain's CDR3 is CASSQTSGRAFETQYF. The CDR3 nucleotides read TGCGCCAGCAGCCAAACTAGCGGGAGGGCCTTTGAGACCCAGTACTTC.

The rearrangement uses TRBV7-5 and TRBJ2-7; TRBD2 reflects the table's D call only, with no check against the DNA. TRBV7-5 represents a pseudogene. The length of the CDR3 is 14 residues. The CDR3 bases are TGTGTCAGAAGCCAAAGACTAGCGGGATTCAAGCAGTACTTC. It yields the protein CVRSQRLAGFKQYF.

This chain uses TRBV18 with TRBJ1-5; no clear D. CDR1 is KGHSH and CDR2 is LQKENI in the germline V gene. The CDR3 totals 13 residues. The V gene lost 2 bases and the J gene lost 0 bases, with 2 bases spanning the gap. DNA for the CDR3: TGTGCCAGCTCACCATATAGCAATCAGCCCCAGCATTTT. Protein product: CASSPYSNQPQHF.

A remark on this clone: A read error may produce the germline difference seen at one junction end. The chain recombines TRBV6-5 with TRBJ1-2; D is undetermined. This CDR3 comprises 11 residues. Germline loops: CDR1 MNHEY, CDR2 SVGAGI. CDR3 DNA: TGTGCCAGCAGTTACGTCAGACACCTCCGGTTC. Its translation is CASSYVRHLRF.

This clone was detected once. V gene TRBV7-3 combines with J gene TRBJ2-1, with D tentatively TRBD2 (6 bases). Between the trimmed V and J ends, which lost 3 bases and 5 bases, there was a span of 11 bases. Looked up from germline, CDR1 is SGHTA and CDR2 is FQGTGA. CDR3 size: 14 residues. CDR3 bases: TGTGCCAGCAGCTTGGGGGGAGGAGACAATGAGCAGTTCTTC. Its translation: CASSLGGGDNEQFF.

J is TRBJ2-7 and V is TRBV28; 9 bases are shared with TRBD2. Germline-derived CDR1 and CDR2 are MDHEN and SYDVKM. CDR3 length equals 14 residues. After removal of 10 bases from V and 1 base from J, the junction contained 8 bases not matched to a gene. CDR3 sequence reads: CAIRKAGGSYEQYF. The CDR3 DNA sequence: TGTGCCATCAGAAAAGCGGGAGGTTCCTACGAGCAGTACTTC.

The chain is built from TRBV27 and TRBJ2-2; D may be TRBD1 (5 bases). CDR1 is MNHEY and CDR2 is SMNVEV in the germline V gene (reference sequence). The length of the CDR3 is 12 residues. Trimming pared 6 bases from V and 6 bases from J, leaving 8 bases between. The DNA of the CDR3 is TGTGCCAGCAGGACGACAGCCGGGGAGCTGTTTTTT. Its translation: CASRTTAGELFF.

The chain combines TRBV10-3 with TRBJ1-2; 8 positions match TRBD1. From germline, CDR1 is ENHRY and CDR2 SYGVKD. The J segment lost 6 bases and the V segment lost 6 bases, leaving 9 bases of the junction unmatched. This CDR3 contains 14 residues. The CDR3 region has the DNA TGTGCCATCAGCCCCGGGACAGGTCGTGATGGCTACACCTTC. This gives the protein CAISPGTGRDGYTF.

With regard to this clone: The junction and the germline gene differ at one end; a read error may be behind it. This chain connects TRBV4-2 to TRBJ2-1, with 16 nucleotides matching TRBD2. In germline, CDR1 is LGHNA, CDR2 YNFKEQ. This CDR3 is 20 amino acids long. The CDR3 DNA sequence: TGTACCAGCAGCCAAGTACTGGGACTAGCGGGAGGGCCGGTCTACAATGAGCAGTTCTTC. Its protein is CTSSQVLGLAGGPVYNEQFF.

This clone was recorded a few times. CDR3 amino acids: CASSPVSYEQYF. DNA of the CDR3: TGTGCCAGCTCACCCGTCTCCTACGAGCAGTACTTC. This chain links TRBV18 with TRBJ2-7; D unclear. The germline CDR1 and CDR2 sequences are KGHSH and LQKENI. V was clipped by 3 bases and J by 0 bases, with 3 bases between them. The CDR3 runs 12 residues.

The genes are TRBV7-2 and TRBJ2-1; 8 nucleotides agree with TRBD2. Trimming cost V 3 bases and J 3 bases; bases outside gene matches: 4. Germline CDR1 is SGHTA and CDR2 is FQGNSA. The CDR3 length is 15 residues. CDR3 in DNA: TGTGCCAGCAGCTTCACTAGCGGCCTCTACAATGAGCAGTTCTTC. This encodes CASSFTSGLYNEQFF. The full variable domain, with the rest looked up from reference TRBV7-2 and TRBJ2-1, is GAGVSQSPSNKVTEKGKDVELRCDPISGHTALYWYRQSLGQGLEFLIYFQGNSAPDKSGLPSDRFSAERTGGSVSTLTIQRTQQEDSAVYLCASSFTSGLYNEQFFGPGTRLTVL.

The V gene is TRBV19, the J gene TRBJ1-1, with 8 bases identical to TRBD1. The V gene end was trimmed by 7 bases and the J gene end by 11 bases; junction bases not matched to a gene: 21. This CDR3 contains 16 residues. Germline CDR1 and CDR2: LNHDA and SQIVND (reference sequence). The CDR3, as DNA: TGTGCCAGTACCCCTACAGGGGGAGAGAGCATCGCGGTGGCTTTCTTT. Translation: CASTPTGGESIAVAFF.

The V and J genes are TRBV11-3 and TRBJ2-1, with D maybe TRBD2 (5 bases). The CDR3 loop spans 15 amino acids. V was shortened by 2 bases and J by 1 base, with 9 bases between the two germline ends. CDR1 SGHNT and CDR2 YENEEA come from the germline V gene. CDR3 in DNA: TGTGCCAGCAGCTTACAGCGGAGATCCTACAATGAGCAGTTCTTC. As protein: CASSLQRRSYNEQFF. The variable domain in full, with the rest retrieved from reference TRBV11-3 and TRBJ2-1, is EAGVVQSPRYKIIEKKQPVAFWCNPISGHNTLYWYLQNLGQGPELLIRYENEEAVDDSQLPKDRFSAERLKGVDSTLKIQPAELGDSAVYLCASSLQRRSYNEQFFGPGTRLTVL.

V gene TRBV7-2 combines with J gene TRBJ2-5; D may be TRBD1 (5 bases). The germline V gene encodes CDR1 SGHTA and CDR2 FQGNSA. CDR3 length: 15 amino acids. Trimming took 4 bases from V and 0 from J, leaving 12 bases between them. The CDR3 loop reads CASSSDTFYQETQYF. Here the CDR3 DNA reads TGTGCCAGCAGCTCGGACACGTTTTACCAAGAGACCCAGTACTTC.

The V and J genes are TRBV4-2 and TRBJ2-7, with a possible D match to TRBD2 (5 bases). The germline gives CDR1 LGHNA, CDR2 YNFKEQ. V was trimmed by 3 bases and J by 2 bases, leaving 14 bases between them. The CDR3 runs 15 residues. CDR3 nucleotides: TGTGCCAGCAGCCAGTCACTAGGTCCCACCTACGAGCAGTACTTC. Translation gives CASSQSLGPTYEQYF.

This clone has only one observation. This chain joins TRBV11-3 and TRBJ2-3; possibly TRBD2 for D (7 bases). Deletions cut 4 bases from V and 1 base from J, with 18 bases between. The CDR3 consists of 17 residues. Germline V gene sequence: CDR1 SGHNT, CDR2 YENEEA. CDR3 protein: CASSSRGAGAGTDTQYF. DNA for the CDR3: TGTGCCAGCAGCTCCCGGGGGGCGGGAGCCGGCACAGATACGCAGTATTTT.

This clone was seen a single time. The chain combines TRBV28 with TRBJ1-5; D gene ambiguous. The CDR3 sequence is 14 residues long. The germline gives CDR1 MDHEN, CDR2 SYDVKM. Trimming shortened V by 2 bases and J by 0 bases, and 5 bases separated the two germline ends. CDR3 loop: CASSLLLSNQPQHF. In DNA form, the CDR3 reads TGTGCCAGCAGTTTACTTCTTAGCAATCAGCCCCAGCATTTT.

V and J are TRBV5-1 and TRBJ1-1; TRBD1 aligns across 10 bases. The CDR3 runs 17 residues. Trimming at V came to 0 bases and at J to 1 base, leaving 6 bases not matched to a gene. Germline V CDR1 and CDR2: SGHRS, YFSETQ. In nucleotides, the CDR3 is TGCGCCAGCAGCTTGGCGCGACAGGGGGCCGAGAACACTGAAGCTTTCTTT. Its protein product is CASSLARQGAENTEAFF.

The gene calls are TRBV11-2 and TRBJ2-7; D may be TRBD2 (6 bases). The CDR3 runs to 13 residues. Trimming left V 5 bases short and J 1 base short, with 9 bases between. The germline V gene encodes CDR1 SGHAT and CDR2 FQNNGV. The CDR3 DNA reads as TGTGCCAGCAGCAACGGGGGATCCTACGAGCAGTACTTC. Translated: CASSNGGSYEQYF.

CDR3 residues: CASSPAPGTGFYNEQFF. In DNA, the CDR3 is TGCGCCAGCAGCCCAGCACCCGGGACAGGGTTCTACAATGAGCAGTTCTTC. The chain employs TRBV5-1 and TRBJ2-1, with 9 bases fitting TRBD1. Unmatched junction bases numbered 11, after V lost 4 bases and J lost 3 bases. Germline CDR1 is SGHRS and CDR2 is YFSETQ. The CDR3 length is 17 residues.